This T cell receptor (beta chain) came from a study of T cell repertoires in cytomegalovirus infection. MiXCR, applied by TCRdb to the reads, yields one record per CDR3 protein. The table records some 940,000 distinct CDR3 sequences, around a third of them present only once. Per germline, CDR1 MGHRA and CDR2 YSYEKL. The CDR3 sequence is 15 residues long. A word on this clonotype: Its cognate antigen is unknown. One junction end disagrees with the germline gene, perhaps due to a read error.

Study-level results: HLA-C-restricted, CMV-specific TCR beta clonotypes were dominant ex vivo.

The genes are TRBV4-1 and TRBJ1-2; D ambiguous. This receptor was taken from a human donor in good health (CMV status not recorded). Some clones in this sample may be carry-over from other donors' samples. Here the sequenced sample was cultured CD8+ T cells from PBMCs, taken from culture after CMV antigen stimulation. This CDR3 is CVSSLAIGELYGYTF. CDR3 in DNA: TGCGTCAGCAGCCTCGCCATTGGGGAGCTCTATGGCTACACCTTC.